What follows are 6 T cell receptor beta chains derived from one specimen sequenced in a study of blood T cells in healthy people across ages. A sample-barcoded 5' primer and a J-beta primer mix were used in a second PCR of roughly 7 to 11 cycles. TCRdb analysed the 5' RACE reads with MiXCR anew, one entry per CDR3 protein. The profile covers around 800,000 distinct CDR3 sequences, with about a quarter appearing a single time and 3% taken by the ten largest. These sequences were also reported in another study, on T cells of mothers and their children.

Sequencing was carried out using blood. The receptors come from a boy younger than 18 in good health.

In its sample, this clonotype was seen many times. The V and J genes are TRBV11-2 and TRBJ1-1; no definite D call. Trimming shortened V by 5 bases and J by 0 bases, and 7 bases separated the two germline ends. The V gene's germline CDR1 is SGHAT and CDR2 FQNNGV. CDR3 size: 13 residues. CDR3 residues: CASSRGMNTEAFF. For the CDR3, the DNA is TGTGCCAGCAGCCGCGGAATGAACACTGAAGCTTTCTTT.

The chain employs TRBV4-1 and TRBJ1-2; 7 positions match TRBD1. With 1 base clipped from V and 8 bases from J, the junction kept 7 bases outside the gene matches. This CDR3 comprises 14 residues. The V gene's germline CDR1 is MGHRA and CDR2 YSYEKL. CDR3 loop: CASSQALGGWGYTF. CDR3 sequence (DNA): TGCGCCAGCAGCCAAGCCCTAGGGGGCTGGGGCTACACCTTC.

This chain links TRBV5-1 with TRBJ2-7; 7 nucleotides agree with TRBD1. CDR1 SGHRS and CDR2 YFSETQ come from the germline V gene. The CDR3 spans 13 residues. Unmatched junction bases numbered 7, after V lost 5 bases and J lost 5 bases. The CDR3 sequence: CASSGTASDEQYF. CDR3 bases: TGCGCCAGCAGTGGGACAGCCTCAGACGAGCAGTACTTC.

There are a few counts of this clonotype. This rearrangement joins TRBV7-9 to TRBJ1-4; D uncertain. Looked up from germline, CDR1 is SEHNR and CDR2 is FQNEAQ (reference sequence). The length of the CDR3 is 15 residues. V lost 1 base and J lost 0, with 6 bases in between. CDR3 in amino acids: CASSLVGSTNEKLFF. CDR3 in DNA: TGTGCCAGCAGCTTAGTCGGCTCAACTAATGAAAAACTGTTTTTT.

This rearrangement joins TRBV21-1 to TRBJ1-2. TRBV21-1 is a documented pseudogene. This CDR3 region has 15 residues. For the CDR3, the DNA is TGTGCCAGCACCCTTGGGCAGGAGGTTAACTATGGCTACACCTTC. Amino acid sequence: CASTLGQEVNYGYTF.

This clonotype was observed a handful of times. CDR3 coding DNA: TGCAGTGCTAGTACAGGTGGGAGCTCCTACAATGAGCAGTTCTTC. This translates into CSASTGGSSYNEQFF. This chain uses TRBV20-1 with TRBJ2-1, with D perhaps TRBD1 or TRBD2 (5 bases each). V was trimmed by 3 bases and J by 0 bases, leaving 12 bases between them. Germline loops: CDR1 DFQATT, CDR2 SNEGSKA (reference sequence). This CDR3 has 15 residues.